The 26 T cell receptor beta chains given below trace back to one sample, sequenced in a study of shared clonotypes between healthy human individuals. Some clones are missing from TCRdb's copy, which holds only in-frame ones; the method was immunoSEQ multiplex PCR. The data contain over 1.4 million clones, roughly 96% of them singletons. The specimen sequenced was naive CD4+ T cells sorted from blood. The subset here: CD45RA+ positively selected. The receptor set was obtained from a man aged 25-45 years in good health.

This chain links TRBV5-6 with TRBJ2-5, with 9 bases aligning to TRBD2. CDR3 length: 16 residues. Germline V CDR1 and CDR2: SGHDT, YYEEEE. Trimming at V came to 0 bases and at J to 1 base, leaving 4 bases not matched to a gene. CDR3 region: CASSLAQREVQETQYF. CDR3 bases: TGTGCCAGCAGCTTGGCTCAGCGGGAGGTCCAAGAGACCCAGTACTTC.

V and J are TRBV28 and TRBJ1-3, with TRBD1 as a possible D gene (6 bases). The CDR3 spans 15 residues. Per the germline V gene, CDR1 is MDHEN and CDR2 is SYDVKM. With 5 bases removed from V and 1 base from J, the gap between germline ends came to 12 bases. The CDR3 nucleotides read TGTGCCAGCAGTCAGTCAAGGGGGTCTGGAAACACCATATATTTT. It specifies CASSQSRGSGNTIYF.

The CDR3 sequence: CASRGLAGYEQYF. The CDR3 DNA follows: TGTGCCAGCAGGGGACTAGCGGGCTACGAGCAGTACTTC. The V and J genes are TRBV7-9 and TRBJ2-7, with 12 bases aligning to TRBD2. The CDR3 is made up of 13 amino acids. V trimming: 6 bases; J trimming: 3 bases; junction bases outside the gene matches: 0. The germline CDR1 and CDR2 sequences are SEHNR and FQNEAQ (reference sequence). The full variable domain, its missing parts supplied by reference TRBV7-9 and TRBJ2-7, is DTGVSQNPRHKITKRGQNVTFRCDPISEHNRLYWYRQTLGQGPEFLTYFQNEAQLEKSRLLSDRFSAERPKGSFSTLEIQRTEQGDSAMYLCASRGLAGYEQYFGPGTRLTVT.

The chain carries TRBV10-3 and TRBJ2-7; D tentatively fits TRBD1 or TRBD2 (5 bases each). Germline loops: CDR1 ENHRY, CDR2 SYGVKD. The CDR3 has 12 residues. The V end was cut by 6 bases, the J end by 5 bases, with 11 bases between. CDR3 region: CAISTGAHEQYF. The CDR3 DNA is TGTGCCATCAGCACCGGGGCCCACGAGCAGTACTTC.

The rearrangement joins TRBV27 to TRBJ2-7; tentative D call: TRBD1 (6 bases). Germline CDR1 and CDR2: MNHEY and SMNVEV (reference sequence). V was pared by 5 bases and J by 7 bases, with 30 bases between. The CDR3 consists of 18 residues. The CDR3 region has the DNA TGTGCCAGCAGTGTACACCCCCCGACTCTTCAGGGGTTTATGGAGCAGTACTTC. Protein product: CASSVHPPTLQGFMEQYF.

The chain joins TRBV27 to TRBJ2-1; unclear D gene. The germline V gene has CDR1 MNHEY and CDR2 SMNVEV (reference sequence). The V and J ends lost 4 bases and 6 bases respectively, with 16 bases between them. The CDR3 totals 15 residues. CDR3 in amino acids: CASSWPSRAFNEQFF. The CDR3 region has the DNA TGTGCCAGCAGTTGGCCATCAAGGGCGTTCAATGAGCAGTTCTTC.

The rearrangement links TRBV23-1 to TRBJ2-5; TRBD1 is a possible D gene (7 bases). TRBV23-1 is reported as an ORF; its role is uncertain. This CDR3 region has 17 residues. Trimming left V 0 bases short and J 4 bases short, with 18 bases between. The CDR3 DNA sequence: TGCGCCAGCAGTCAATCGTTGAAGGGGGCGCGGGGAGAGACCCAGTACTTC. It yields the protein CASSQSLKGARGETQYF.

The V call is TRBV28, the J call TRBJ2-3; D is possibly TRBD1 (6 bases). Germline CDR1 is MDHEN and CDR2 is SYDVKM. This CDR3 contains 15 residues. The ends were cut back, 6 bases at V and 4 bases at J, with 17 bases in the middle. The CDR3 is CASRPQGISADTQYF. In DNA, the CDR3 is TGTGCCAGCAGACCGCAGGGGATTTCGGCAGATACGCAGTATTTT. Full variable domain (missing parts from reference TRBV28 and TRBJ2-3): DVKVTQSSRYLVKRTGEKVFLECVQDMDHENMFWYRQDPGLGLRLIYFSYDVKMKEKGDIPEGYSVSREKKERFSLILESASTNQTSMYLCASRPQGISADTQYFGPGTRLTVL.

The genes are TRBV10-3 and TRBJ2-3; D tentatively reads TRBD1 or TRBD2 (5 bases each). V was trimmed by 9 bases and J by 3 bases, leaving 13 bases between them. CDR3 length equals 13 residues. CDR1 is ENHRY, CDR2 SYGVKD, per germline. In DNA, the CDR3 is TGTGCCATTAGGTCGGGGCGAACAGATACGCAGTATTTT. Translating gives CAIRSGRTDTQYF.

The V and J genes are TRBV6-1 and TRBJ2-7; D might be TRBD1 or TRBD2, each matching 5 bases. Trimming removed 7 bases at V and 9 bases at J, with 19 bases between. The CDR3 covers 13 residues. Per the germline V gene, CDR1 is MNHNS and CDR2 is SASEGT. The CDR3 here is CASINRGPSVQYF. The CDR3, as DNA: TGTGCCAGCATCAACCGGGGCCCGTCGGTGCAGTACTTC.

Points on this clone: The same CDR3 also results from other DNA sequences found in this sample. The genes are TRBV29-1 and TRBJ1-2, with a tentative D call TRBD1 (6 bases). With 4 bases removed from V and 3 bases from J, the gap between germline ends came to 6 bases. The CDR3 sequence is 11 residues long. In germline, CDR1 is SQVTM, CDR2 ANQGSEA. The CDR3 DNA reads TGCAGCGTTGGACAGGACTATGGCTACACCTTC. Its protein product is CSVGQDYGYTF.

The CDR3 region has the DNA TGTGCCAGCAGCCAACGAGAAGTAGGGAACACTGAAGCTTTCTTT. As protein: CASSQREVGNTEAFF. This chain connects TRBV7-6 to TRBJ1-1; no definite D call. Per germline, CDR1 SGHVS and CDR2 FNYEAQ. The V and J ends lost 5 bases and 1 base respectively, with 14 bases between them. This CDR3 has 15 residues.

The chain joins TRBV11-2 to TRBJ2-1, with 8 bases lining up with TRBD1. This CDR3 is 15 amino acids long. Trimming at V came to 5 bases and at J to 4 bases, leaving 7 bases not matched to a gene. Germline loops: CDR1 SGHAT, CDR2 FQNNGV. The CDR3 loop reads CASSRAGTGYNEQFF. CDR3 nucleotide sequence: TGTGCCAGCAGCCGAGCCGGGACAGGATACAATGAGCAGTTCTTC.

Of note for this clone: This same CDR3 is encoded by further DNA sequences in the sample. The CDR3 spells CASSLVLAGGYNEQFF. The CDR3 bases are TGCGCCAGCAGCTTGGTTCTAGCGGGAGGGTACAATGAGCAGTTCTTC. The genes are TRBV5-1 and TRBJ2-1; TRBD2 agrees at 12 bases. Trimming removed 0 bases from V and 4 bases from J; junction bases left unmatched: 2. Germline CDR1 is SGHRS and CDR2 is YFSETQ. The CDR3 covers 16 residues.

Regarding this clone: The sample carries other DNA sequences with the same CDR3. The V and J genes are TRBV5-6 and TRBJ2-7; D remains ambiguous. The CDR3 runs to 12 residues. Per germline, CDR1 SGHDT and CDR2 YYEEEE. The V and J ends lost 0 bases and 3 bases respectively, with 4 bases between them. The CDR3 bases are TGTGCCAGCAGCTTGGGCGGCTACGAGCAGTACTTC. The encoded protein is CASSLGGYEQYF.

Comments on this clone: The sample contains more than one DNA sequence encoding this CDR3. The chain recombines TRBV25-1 with TRBJ2-7; D is undetermined. This CDR3 contains 11 residues. The germline gives CDR1 MGHDK, CDR2 SYGVNS. Trimming took off 4 bases at V and 3 bases at J, with 4 bases between the two ends. In DNA, the CDR3 is TGTGCCAGCAGTGGTGGCTACGAGCAGTACTTC. Translation gives CASSGGYEQYF.

This chain links TRBV20-1 with TRBJ2-1, with a tentative D call TRBD1 (5 bases). The V end lost 8 bases, the J end lost 8 bases, and 13 bases lay between the germline ends. CDR1 and CDR2 (germline): DFQATT, SNEGSKA (reference sequence). The CDR3 runs to 11 residues. CDR3 in DNA: TGCAGTACCTCCAGGGTGGATGAGCAGTTCTTC. Amino acids: CSTSRVDEQFF.

This chain joins TRBV9 and TRBJ2-1; 11 nucleotides match TRBD2. Germline assignment: CDR1 SGDLS and CDR2 YYNGEE. This CDR3 comprises 17 residues. Losses at the gene ends were 0 bases for V and 3 bases for J; bases not matched to a gene: 5. CDR3 protein: CASSVGTGTSGYNEQFF. The CDR3 region has the DNA TGTGCCAGCAGCGTAGGAACAGGGACTAGCGGCTACAATGAGCAGTTCTTC.

This clone appeared once. The chain is built from TRBV5-1 and TRBJ2-1; D might be TRBD1 or TRBD2, each matching 5 bases. Germline CDR1 SGHRS, CDR2 YFSETQ. The CDR3 extends over 14 amino acids. Trimming removed 3 bases at V and 6 bases at J, with 13 bases between. CDR3 amino acids: CASSSRHGGNEQFF. The CDR3 nucleotides are TGCGCCAGCAGCTCGAGACATGGGGGCAATGAGCAGTTCTTC.

This sequence joins TRBV5-6 and TRBJ2-7, with D possibly matching TRBD2 (6 bases). V was pared by 8 bases and J by 2 bases, with 17 bases between. This CDR3 is 14 amino acids long. Germline lookup yields CDR1 SGHDT and CDR2 YYEEEE. CDR3 loop: CASSHGRSAYEQYF. The DNA of the CDR3 is TGTGCCAGTTCACACGGGAGATCGGCCTACGAGCAGTACTTC.

In the case of this clone: Additional DNA sequences in this sample encode the identical CDR3. The J gene is TRBJ2-3, the V gene TRBV7-2, with a tentative D call TRBD1 (6 bases). Germline CDR1 and CDR2: SGHTA and FQGNSA. The CDR3 spans 12 residues. V lost 4 bases and J lost 5, with 7 bases in between. DNA for the CDR3: TGTGCCAGCAGCTCCAGGGGAGATACGCAGTATTTT. Its protein product is CASSSRGDTQYF.

The chain employs TRBV18 and TRBJ1-2; maybe TRBD1 (5 bases). V dropped 6 bases and J dropped 3 bases, with 11 bases sitting between them. CDR3 length: 13 residues. The germline V gene encodes CDR1 KGHSH and CDR2 LQKENI. CDR3 in amino acids: CASSAGGHYGYTF. The CDR3 DNA follows: TGTGCCAGCTCGGCGGGGGGACACTATGGCTACACCTTC. Full variable domain (rest looked up from reference TRBV18 and TRBJ1-2): NAGVMQNPRHLVRRRGQEARLRCSPMKGHSHVYWYRQLPEEGLKFMVYLQKENIIDESGMPKERFSAEFPKEGPSILRIQQVVRGDSAAYFCASSAGGHYGYTFGSGTRLTVV.

This chain joins TRBV4-1 and TRBJ1-2; D is uncertain. The germline CDR1 and CDR2 sequences are MGHRA and YSYEKL. CDR3 length: 12 residues. The V and J ends lost 0 bases and 8 bases respectively, with 7 bases between them. The CDR3 is CASSQDLGGYTF. For the CDR3, the DNA is TGCGCCAGCAGCCAAGATTTAGGAGGCTACACCTTC.

This chain links TRBV5-5 with TRBJ2-7; no reliable D call. V lost 5 bases and J lost 4, with 10 bases in between. Germline CDR1 and CDR2: SGHKS and YYEKEE (reference sequence). The CDR3 spans 12 residues. For the CDR3, the DNA is TGTGCCAGCAGGCATTATTTGTACGAGCAGTACTTC. Protein: CASRHYLYEQYF.

This clone was picked up one time. V usage is TRBV7-9 and J usage is TRBJ2-5, with 7 bases fitting TRBD1. Germline V gene lookup returns CDR1 SEHNR and CDR2 FQNEAQ (reference sequence). The CDR3 contains 15 residues. CDR3 sequence: CASTDAPLQGETQYF. The CDR3 coding sequence is TGTGCTTCAACCGACGCGCCATTACAGGGGGAGACCCAGTACTTC.

The chain uses TRBV28 and TRBJ2-4; D possibly corresponds to TRBD1 (6 bases). V was trimmed by 3 bases and J by 0 bases, leaving 15 bases between them. The CDR3 covers 17 residues. Germline-derived CDR1 and CDR2 are MDHEN and SYDVKM. CDR3 nucleotide sequence: TGTGCCAGCAGTTTTCAGGGGTTGGCTCTAGCCAAAAACATTCAGTACTTC. Protein: CASSFQGLALAKNIQYF.